A single T cell receptor beta chain is shown here with its context. Germline CDR1 reads MDHEN; CDR2 reads SYDVKM. The CDR3 loop spans 14 amino acids. V gave up 8 bases and J gave up 5 bases, with 17 bases separating them. The entry originates in a study of blood T cell repertoires in COVID-19. Study-wide background: Acute-phase and convalescent COVID-19 samples originated in the United States, Italy and Spain.

Clones were read by immunoSEQ multiplex PCR, and TCRdb kept only the in-frame ones, dropping some. The data contain 250,000 to 350,000 clones, about 81% of them singletons. The sequencing input was peripheral blood. This sequence joins TRBV28 and TRBJ2-3; no firm D call. This clonotype originated in a human donor with COVID-19, enrolled during active disease. The donor label of this sample is uncertain. The CDR3: CASFTAGALDTQYF. The CDR3 coding sequence is TGTGCCAGCTTTACAGCTGGCGCCTTAGATACGCAGTATTTT.